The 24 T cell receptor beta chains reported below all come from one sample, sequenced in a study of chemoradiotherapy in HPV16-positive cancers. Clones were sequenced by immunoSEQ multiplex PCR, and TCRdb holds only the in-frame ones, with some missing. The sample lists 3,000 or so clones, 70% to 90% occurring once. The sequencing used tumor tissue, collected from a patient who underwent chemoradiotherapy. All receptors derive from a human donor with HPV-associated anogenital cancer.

The CDR3 DNA reads TGTGCCAGCAGCCCCGGAGGGAGAGGCTACGAGCAGTACTTC. This sequence encodes CASSPGGRGYEQYF. The gene calls are TRBV5-4 and TRBJ2-7, with a weak D call TRBD2 (6 bases). Germline-derived CDR1 and CDR2 are SGHNT and YYREEE (reference sequence). V was shortened by 4 bases and J by 3 bases, with 14 bases between the two germline ends. This CDR3 is built from 14 residues. The complete variable domain, with remaining parts taken from reference TRBV5-4 and TRBJ2-7, reads ETGVTQSPTHLIKTRGQQVTLRCSSQSGHNTVSWYQQALGQGPQFIFQYYREEENGRGNFPPRFSGLQFPNYSSELNVNALELDDSALYLCASSPGGRGYEQYFGPGTRLTVT.

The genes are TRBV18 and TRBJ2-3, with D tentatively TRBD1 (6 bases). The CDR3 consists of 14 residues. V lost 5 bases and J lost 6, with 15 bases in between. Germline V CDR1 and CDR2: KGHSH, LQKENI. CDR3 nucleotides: TGTGCCAGCTCAGGCCGACAGGCCCGTGATACGCAGTATTTT. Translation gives CASSGRQARDTQYF.

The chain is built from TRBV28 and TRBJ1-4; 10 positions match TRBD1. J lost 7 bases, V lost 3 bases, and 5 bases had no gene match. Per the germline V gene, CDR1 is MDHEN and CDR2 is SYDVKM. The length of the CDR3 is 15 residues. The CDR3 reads CASSFLTGGSEKLFF. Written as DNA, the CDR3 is TGTGCCAGCAGTTTCTTGACAGGGGGCAGTGAAAAACTGTTTTTT. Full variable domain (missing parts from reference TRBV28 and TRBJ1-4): DVKVTQSSRYLVKRTGEKVFLECVQDMDHENMFWYRQDPGLGLRLIYFSYDVKMKEKGDIPEGYSVSREKKERFSLILESASTNQTSMYLCASSFLTGGSEKLFFGSGTQLSVL.

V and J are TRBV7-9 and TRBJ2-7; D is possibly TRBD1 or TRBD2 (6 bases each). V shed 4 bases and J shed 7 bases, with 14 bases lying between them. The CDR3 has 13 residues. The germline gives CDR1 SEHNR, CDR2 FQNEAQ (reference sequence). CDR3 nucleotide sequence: TGTGCCAGCAGCTCCAAAGGAGGGGGTGAGCAGTACTTC. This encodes CASSSKGGGEQYF.

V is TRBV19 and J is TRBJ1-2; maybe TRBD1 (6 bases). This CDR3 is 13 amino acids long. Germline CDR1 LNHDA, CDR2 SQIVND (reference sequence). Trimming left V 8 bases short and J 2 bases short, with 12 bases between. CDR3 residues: CASRGQGNYGYTF. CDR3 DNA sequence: TGTGCCAGTCGCGGCCAGGGGAACTATGGCTACACCTTC.

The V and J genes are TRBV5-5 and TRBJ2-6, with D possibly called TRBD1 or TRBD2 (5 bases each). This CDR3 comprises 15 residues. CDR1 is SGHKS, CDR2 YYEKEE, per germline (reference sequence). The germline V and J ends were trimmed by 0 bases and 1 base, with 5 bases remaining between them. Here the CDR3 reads CASSLGGSGANVLTF. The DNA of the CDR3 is TGTGCCAGCAGCTTGGGGGGGTCTGGGGCCAACGTCCTGACTTTC.

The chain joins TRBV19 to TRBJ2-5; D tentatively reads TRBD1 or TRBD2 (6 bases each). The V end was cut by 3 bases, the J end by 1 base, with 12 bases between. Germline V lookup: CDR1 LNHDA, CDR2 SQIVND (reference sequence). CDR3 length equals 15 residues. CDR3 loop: CASSIGTGAQETQYF. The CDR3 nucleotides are TGTGCCAGTAGTATCGGAACGGGGGCCCAAGAGACCCAGTACTTC.

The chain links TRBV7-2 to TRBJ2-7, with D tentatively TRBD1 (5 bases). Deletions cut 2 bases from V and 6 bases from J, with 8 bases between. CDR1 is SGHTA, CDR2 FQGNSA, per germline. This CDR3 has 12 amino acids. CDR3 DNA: TGTGCCAGCAGCTTACAAGGGGTCGAGCAGTACTTC. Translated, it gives CASSLQGVEQYF.

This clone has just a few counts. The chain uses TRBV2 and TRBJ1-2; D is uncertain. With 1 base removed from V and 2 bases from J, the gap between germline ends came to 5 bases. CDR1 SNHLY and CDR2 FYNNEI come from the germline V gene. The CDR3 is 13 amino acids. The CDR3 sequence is CASSEGRNYGYTF. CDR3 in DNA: TGTGCCAGCAGTGAAGGGCGGAACTATGGCTACACCTTC.

CDR3 DNA sequence: TGTGCCAGCAGCTCCTATCGGACATCTATAGAGACCCAGTACTTC. Translating it yields CASSSYRTSIETQYF. The chain has TRBV7-2 and TRBJ2-5; D may be TRBD1 (5 bases). Trimming left V 4 bases short and J 4 bases short, with 16 bases between. CDR1 and CDR2 from the germline V gene are SGHTA and FQGNSA. This CDR3 region has 15 residues.

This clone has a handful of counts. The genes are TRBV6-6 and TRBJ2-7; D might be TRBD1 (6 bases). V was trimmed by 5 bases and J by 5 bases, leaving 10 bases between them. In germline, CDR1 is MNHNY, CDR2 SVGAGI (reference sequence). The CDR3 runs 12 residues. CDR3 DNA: TGTGCCAGCAGTCCCCGGGACAACGAGCAGTACTTC. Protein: CASSPRDNEQYF.

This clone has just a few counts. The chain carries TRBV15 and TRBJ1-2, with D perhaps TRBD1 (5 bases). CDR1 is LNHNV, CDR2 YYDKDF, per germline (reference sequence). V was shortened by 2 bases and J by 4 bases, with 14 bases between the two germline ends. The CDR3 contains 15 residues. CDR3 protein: CATSRFQGVSYGYTF. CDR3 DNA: TGTGCCACCAGCAGATTCCAAGGGGTTAGCTATGGCTACACCTTC.

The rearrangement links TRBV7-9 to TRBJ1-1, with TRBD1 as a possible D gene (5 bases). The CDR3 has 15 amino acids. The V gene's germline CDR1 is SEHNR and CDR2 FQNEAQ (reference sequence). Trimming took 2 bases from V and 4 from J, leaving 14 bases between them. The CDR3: CASSLKKGQGTEAFF. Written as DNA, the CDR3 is TGTGCCAGCAGCTTAAAAAAGGGCCAGGGCACTGAAGCTTTCTTT. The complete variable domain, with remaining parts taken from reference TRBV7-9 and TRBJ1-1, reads DTGVSQNPRHKITKRGQNVTFRCDPISEHNRLYWYRQTLGQGPEFLTYFQNEAQLEKSRLLSDRFSAERPKGSFSTLEIQRTEQGDSAMYLCASSLKKGQGTEAFFGQGTRLTVV.

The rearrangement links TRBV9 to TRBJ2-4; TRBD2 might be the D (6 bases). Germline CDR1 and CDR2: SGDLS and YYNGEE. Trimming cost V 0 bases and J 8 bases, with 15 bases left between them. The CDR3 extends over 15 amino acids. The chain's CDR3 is CASSVGDGSEDIQYF. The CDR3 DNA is TGTGCCAGCAGCGTAGGTGACGGGAGTGAGGACATTCAGTACTTC.

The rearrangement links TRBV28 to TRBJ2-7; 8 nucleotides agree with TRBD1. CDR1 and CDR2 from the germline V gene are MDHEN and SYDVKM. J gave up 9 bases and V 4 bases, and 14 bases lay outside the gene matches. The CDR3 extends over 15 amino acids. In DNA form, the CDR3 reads TGTGCCAGCAGTTATGGAGGACAGGGCCGTGTCACGCAGTACTTC. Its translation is CASSYGGQGRVTQYF.

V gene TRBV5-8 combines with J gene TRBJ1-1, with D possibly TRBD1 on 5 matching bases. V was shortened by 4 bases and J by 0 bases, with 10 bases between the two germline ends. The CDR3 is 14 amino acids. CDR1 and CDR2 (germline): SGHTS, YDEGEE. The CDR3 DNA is TGTGCCAGCAGCCTGGGACCGGTGAACACTGAAGCTTTCTTT. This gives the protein CASSLGPVNTEAFF.

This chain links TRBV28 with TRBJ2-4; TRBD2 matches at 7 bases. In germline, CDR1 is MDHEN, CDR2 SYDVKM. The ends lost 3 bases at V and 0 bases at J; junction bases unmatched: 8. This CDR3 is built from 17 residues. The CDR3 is CASSLDGAGLAKNIQYF. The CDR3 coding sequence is TGTGCCAGCAGTTTGGATGGAGCGGGGCTAGCCAAAAACATTCAGTACTTC.

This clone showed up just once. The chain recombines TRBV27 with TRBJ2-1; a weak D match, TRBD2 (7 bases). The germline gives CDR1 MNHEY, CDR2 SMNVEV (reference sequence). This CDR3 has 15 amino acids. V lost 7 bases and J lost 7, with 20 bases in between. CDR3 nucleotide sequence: TGTGCCAGCACCGATAAGGGGGAGGGTAAAAATGAGCAGTTCTTC. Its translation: CASTDKGEGKNEQFF.

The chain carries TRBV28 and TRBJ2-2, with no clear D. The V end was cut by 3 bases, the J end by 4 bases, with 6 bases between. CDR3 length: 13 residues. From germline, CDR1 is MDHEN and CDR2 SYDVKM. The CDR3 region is CASSLWGTGELFF. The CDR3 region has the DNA TGTGCCAGCAGTTTGTGGGGCACCGGGGAGCTGTTTTTT. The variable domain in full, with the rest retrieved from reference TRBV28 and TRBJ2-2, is DVKVTQSSRYLVKRTGEKVFLECVQDMDHENMFWYRQDPGLGLRLIYFSYDVKMKEKGDIPEGYSVSREKKERFSLILESASTNQTSMYLCASSLWGTGELFFGEGSRLTVL.

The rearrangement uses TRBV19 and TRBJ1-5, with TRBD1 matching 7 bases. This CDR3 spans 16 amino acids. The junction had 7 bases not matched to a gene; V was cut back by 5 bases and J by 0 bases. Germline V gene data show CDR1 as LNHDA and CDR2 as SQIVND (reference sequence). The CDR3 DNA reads TGTGCCAGTAGTTTCCGGGACAGCTTTAGCAATCAGCCCCAGCATTTT. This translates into CASSFRDSFSNQPQHF.

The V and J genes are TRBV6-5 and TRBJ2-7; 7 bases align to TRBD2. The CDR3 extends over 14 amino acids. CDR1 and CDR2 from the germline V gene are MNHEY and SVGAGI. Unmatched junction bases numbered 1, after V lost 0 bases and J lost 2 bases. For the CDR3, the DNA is TGTGCCAGCAGTTACTCTCGGGGGGCCTACGAGCAGTACTTC. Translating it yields CASSYSRGAYEQYF.

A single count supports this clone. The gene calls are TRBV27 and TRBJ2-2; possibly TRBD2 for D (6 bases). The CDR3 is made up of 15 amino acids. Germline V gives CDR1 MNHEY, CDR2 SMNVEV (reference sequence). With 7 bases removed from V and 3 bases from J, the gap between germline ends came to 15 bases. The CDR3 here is CASTGREIYTGELFF. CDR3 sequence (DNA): TGTGCCAGCACCGGCCGGGAGATATACACCGGGGAGCTGTTTTTT.

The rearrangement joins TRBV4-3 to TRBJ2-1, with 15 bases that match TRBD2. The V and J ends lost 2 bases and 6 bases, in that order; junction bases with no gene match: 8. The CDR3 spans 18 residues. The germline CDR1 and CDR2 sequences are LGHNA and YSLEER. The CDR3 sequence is CASSQRTSGRVGSNEQFF. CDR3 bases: TGCGCCAGCAGCCAACGGACTAGCGGGAGGGTGGGATCCAATGAGCAGTTCTTC.

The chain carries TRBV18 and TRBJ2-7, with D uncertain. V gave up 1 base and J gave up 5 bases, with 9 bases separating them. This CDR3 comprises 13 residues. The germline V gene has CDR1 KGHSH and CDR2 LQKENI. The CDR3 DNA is TGTGCCAGCTCACCACACGAGCGCGACGAGCAGTACTTC. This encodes CASSPHERDEQYF. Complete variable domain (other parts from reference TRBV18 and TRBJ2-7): NAGVMQNPRHLVRRRGQEARLRCSPMKGHSHVYWYRQLPEEGLKFMVYLQKENIIDESGMPKERFSAEFPKEGPSILRIQQVVRGDSAAYFCASSPHERDEQYFGPGTRLTVT.